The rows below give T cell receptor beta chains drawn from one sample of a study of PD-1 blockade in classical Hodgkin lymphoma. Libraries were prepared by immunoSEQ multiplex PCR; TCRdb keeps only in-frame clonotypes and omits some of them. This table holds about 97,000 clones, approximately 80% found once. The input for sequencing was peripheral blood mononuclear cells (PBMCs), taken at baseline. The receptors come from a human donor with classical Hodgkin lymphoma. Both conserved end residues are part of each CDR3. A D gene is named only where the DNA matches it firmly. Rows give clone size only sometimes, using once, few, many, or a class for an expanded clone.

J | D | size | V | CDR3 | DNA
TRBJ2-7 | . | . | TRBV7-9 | CASSLGGTRSSYEQYF | TGTGCCAGCAGCTTAGGAGGCACAAGGAGCTCCTACGAGCAGTACTTC
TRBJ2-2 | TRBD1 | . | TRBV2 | CASSEEGRGLTGELFF | TGTGCCAGCAGTGAGGAGGGCAGGGGGCTCACCGGGGAGCTGTTTTTT
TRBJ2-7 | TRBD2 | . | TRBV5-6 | CASTRGGSYYEQYF | TGTGCCAGCACTAGGGGCGGGAGCTATTACGAGCAGTACTTC
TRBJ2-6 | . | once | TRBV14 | CASSQQGLNSGANVLTF | TGTGCCAGCAGCCAACAGGGCCTTAACTCTGGGGCCAACGTCCTGACTTTC
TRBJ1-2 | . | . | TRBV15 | CATSRDYTGGYGYTF | TGTGCCACCAGCAGAGATTACACGGGTGGGTATGGCTACACCTTC
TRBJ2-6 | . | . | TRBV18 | CASSPVAAGLGSGANVLTF | TGTGCCAGCTCACCAGTGGCCGCAGGTTTGGGCTCTGGGGCCAACGTCCTGACTTTC
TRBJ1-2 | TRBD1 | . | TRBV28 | CASSSKQGAINYGYTF | TGTGCCAGCAGTTCTAAACAGGGGGCGATAAACTATGGCTACACCTTC
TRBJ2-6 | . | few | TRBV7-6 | CASSLLGRGGQTRNVLTF | TGTGCCAGCAGCTTATTGGGGCGGGGCGGCCAAACCCGCAACGTCCTGACTTTC
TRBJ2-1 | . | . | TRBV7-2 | CASSLSRSSYNEQFF | TGTGCCAGCAGCTTAAGCCGGAGCTCCTACAATGAGCAGTTCTTC
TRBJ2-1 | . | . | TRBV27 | CASSLLWVGVYNEQFF | TGTGCCAGCAGTTTACTCTGGGTGGGGGTTTACAATGAGCAGTTCTTC
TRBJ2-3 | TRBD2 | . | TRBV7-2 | CASSPGGAPGTDTQYF | TGTGCCAGCAGCCCCGGGGGGGCCCCTGGCACAGATACGCAGTATTTT
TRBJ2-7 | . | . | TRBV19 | CASSSHDMYEQYF | TGTGCCAGTAGTAGTCACGACATGTACGAGCAGTACTTC
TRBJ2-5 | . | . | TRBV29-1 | CSVTGIEETQYF | TGCAGCGTTACGGGGATAGAGGAGACCCAGTACTTC
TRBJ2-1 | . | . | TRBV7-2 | CASSYFVNEQFF | TGTGCCAGCAGCTATTTCGTCAATGAGCAGTTCTTC
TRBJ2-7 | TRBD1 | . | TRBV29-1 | CSVRTGSYEQYF | TGCAGCGTCAGGACAGGGAGCTACGAGCAGTACTTC
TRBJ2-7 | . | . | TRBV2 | CASSGGHEQYF | TGTGCCAGCAGTGGTGGCCACGAGCAGTACTTC
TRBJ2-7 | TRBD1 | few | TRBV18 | CASSEQPGQGTYEQYF | TGTGCCAGCTCCGAACAACCGGGACAGGGAACCTACGAGCAGTACTTC
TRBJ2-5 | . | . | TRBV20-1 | CSPKTQETQYF | TGCAGCCCCAAAACCCAAGAGACCCAGTACTTC
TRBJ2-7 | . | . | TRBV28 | CASNESGLREQYF | TGTGCCAGCAATGAGTCGGGACTTCGTGAGCAGTACTTC
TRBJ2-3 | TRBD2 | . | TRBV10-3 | CAISEVAGGLNTQYF | TGTGCCATCAGTGAAGTTGCGGGAGGTCTAAATACGCAGTATTTT
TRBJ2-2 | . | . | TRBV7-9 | CASSPGPAGTGELFF | TGTGCCAGCAGCCCCGGCCCAGCGGGCACCGGGGAGCTGTTTTTT
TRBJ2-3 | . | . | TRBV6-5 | CASSYLPADTQYF | TGTGCCAGCAGTTATCTGCCTGCAGATACGCAGTATTTT
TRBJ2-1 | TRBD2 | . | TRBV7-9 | CASSLVAGGSNEQFF | TGTGCCAGCAGCTTAGTAGCGGGAGGAAGCAATGAGCAGTTCTTC
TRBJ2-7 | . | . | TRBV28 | CASSLGGPPYEQYF | TGTGCCAGCAGTTTAGGAGGTCCCCCTTACGAGCAGTACTTC
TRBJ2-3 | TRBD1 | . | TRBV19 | CASSVRDRGADTQYF | TGTGCCAGTAGTGTCCGGGACAGGGGCGCAGATACGCAGTATTTT
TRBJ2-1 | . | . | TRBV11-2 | CASSRNYNEQFF | TGTGCCAGCAGCCGTAACTACAATGAGCAGTTCTTC
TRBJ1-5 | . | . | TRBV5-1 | CASSSDGNQPQHF | TGCGCCAGCAGCTCCGATGGCAATCAGCCCCAGCATTTT
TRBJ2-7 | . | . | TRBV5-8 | CASPGTPYSYEQYF | TGTGCCAGCCCCGGGACACCTTACTCCTACGAGCAGTACTTC
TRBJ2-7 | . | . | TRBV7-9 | CASSLRGGEQYF | TGTGCCAGCAGCTTAAGGGGGGGCGAGCAGTACTTC